The 17 T cell receptor beta chains listed next were all sequenced from one sample in a study of cytomegalovirus exposure and HLA in healthy donors. Profiled with immunoSEQ multiplex PCR; TCRdb holds only in-frame clones, not every one. The table records about 110,000 clones, roughly 90% of them present only once. The sample consisted of PBMCs. The receptors stem from a woman aged 25 to 45 in good health and CMV-seropositive.

The V gene is TRBV27, the J gene TRBJ2-1; 10 bases fit TRBD1. This CDR3 spans 12 amino acids. Trimming cost V 5 bases and J 13 bases; bases outside gene matches: 5. Germline-derived CDR1 and CDR2 are MNHEY and SMNVEV (reference sequence). This CDR3 is CASSPGQGGQFF. The CDR3 region has the DNA TGTGCCAGCAGTCCCGGACAGGGGGGACAGTTCTTC.

The rearrangement uses TRBV18 and TRBJ1-1; the D is unclear. The CDR3 loop spans 13 amino acids. Per the germline V gene, CDR1 is KGHSH and CDR2 is LQKENI. The V and J ends lost 0 bases and 4 bases respectively, with 6 bases between them. CDR3 protein: CASSPPGTTEAFF. The CDR3 nucleotides are TGTGCCAGCTCACCACCGGGCACCACTGAAGCTTTCTTT. Using reference TRBV18 and TRBJ1-1 for the parts outside the CDR3, the full variable domain is NAGVMQNPRHLVRRRGQEARLRCSPMKGHSHVYWYRQLPEEGLKFMVYLQKENIIDESGMPKERFSAEFPKEGPSILRIQQVVRGDSAAYFCASSPPGTTEAFFGQGTRLTVV.

The gene calls are TRBV18 and TRBJ1-3; D is unresolved. Trimming cost V 2 bases and J 0 bases, with 5 bases left between them. Germline V lookup: CDR1 KGHSH, CDR2 LQKENI. CDR3 length: 14 amino acids. CDR3 nucleotides: TGTGCCAGCTCACCAGGGAGCTCTGGAAACACCATATATTTT. Translating it yields CASSPGSSGNTIYF.

The chain employs TRBV11-2 and TRBJ2-7, with D possibly TRBD1 on 5 matching bases. Germline CDR1 and CDR2: SGHAT and FQNNGV. Trimming stripped 2 bases from V and 3 bases from J, with 5 bases between. The CDR3 spans 12 residues. In DNA, the CDR3 is TGTGCCAGCAGCTTACAGGGCTACGAGCAGTACTTC. Translating it yields CASSLQGYEQYF.

CDR3 residues: CASSYGREDGYTF. CDR3 coding DNA: TGTGCCAGCAGTTACGGCAGGGAGGATGGCTACACCTTC. The chain combines TRBV6-5 with TRBJ1-2, with D possibly being TRBD1 (5 bases). The germline V and J ends were trimmed by 2 bases and 6 bases, with 10 bases remaining between them. This CDR3 is built from 13 residues. CDR1 is MNHEY and CDR2 is SVGAGI in the germline V gene.

The J gene is TRBJ1-1, the V gene TRBV18; possibly TRBD1 for D (5 bases). CDR3 length: 16 amino acids. The germline gives CDR1 KGHSH, CDR2 LQKENI. V lost 1 base and J lost 2, with 14 bases in between. The CDR3 region has the DNA TGTGCCAGCTCACCACTTTGGGGCCGAGCTAACACTGAAGCTTTCTTT. Amino acids: CASSPLWGRANTEAFF. Full variable domain (remainder filled in from reference TRBV18 and TRBJ1-1): NAGVMQNPRHLVRRRGQEARLRCSPMKGHSHVYWYRQLPEEGLKFMVYLQKENIIDESGMPKERFSAEFPKEGPSILRIQQVVRGDSAAYFCASSPLWGRANTEAFFGQGTRLTVV.

On this clone itself: The sample has other DNA sequences that encode this CDR3 too. The J gene is TRBJ2-7, the V gene TRBV7-9; D possibly corresponds to TRBD2 (5 bases). CDR1 is SEHNR, CDR2 FQNEAQ, per germline (reference sequence). V dropped 5 bases and J dropped 3 bases, with 14 bases sitting between them. The CDR3 sequence is 14 residues long. CDR3 in DNA: TGTGCCAGCAGCCCGCGGAGCGGCTTCTACGAGCAGTACTTC. Translation gives CASSPRSGFYEQYF. Supplemented by reference TRBV7-9 and TRBJ2-7, the full variable domain reads DTGVSQNPRHKITKRGQNVTFRCDPISEHNRLYWYRQTLGQGPEFLTYFQNEAQLEKSRLLSDRFSAERPKGSFSTLEIQRTEQGDSAMYLCASSPRSGFYEQYFGPGTRLTVT.

The chain has TRBV6-5 and TRBJ1-2; a possible D gene is TRBD1 (5 bases). This CDR3 is built from 13 residues. The V and J ends lost 3 bases and 7 bases respectively, with 12 bases between them. Germline V gives CDR1 MNHEY, CDR2 SVGAGI. The chain's CDR3 is CASSYRQGGGYTF. The CDR3 nucleotides read TGTGCCAGCAGTTATAGGCAGGGCGGTGGCTACACCTTC.

The CDR3 loop is CASSPGLAGGSYEQYF. In DNA, the CDR3 is TGTGCCAGCAGCCCGGGACTAGCGGGGGGGTCCTACGAGCAGTACTTC. The J gene is TRBJ2-7, the V gene TRBV5-6, with 16 bases matching TRBD2. Looked up from germline, CDR1 is SGHDT and CDR2 is YYEEEE. V lost 4 bases to trimming and J lost 1 base; unmatched junction nucleotides: 2. This CDR3 contains 16 residues. Complete variable domain (other parts from reference TRBV5-6 and TRBJ2-7): DAGVTQSPTHLIKTRGQQVTLRCSPKSGHDTVSWYQQALGQGPQFIFQYYEEEERQRGNFPDRFSGHQFPNYSSELNVNALLLGDSALYLCASSPGLAGGSYEQYFGPGTRLTVT.

J is TRBJ2-1 and V is TRBV6-6, with D possibly being TRBD2 (6 bases). V dropped 8 bases and J dropped 4 bases, with 18 bases sitting between them. Germline V gene data show CDR1 as MNHNY and CDR2 as SVGAGI (reference sequence). There are 15 residues in the CDR3. The CDR3 is CASQPEGGAYNEQFF. The CDR3 nucleotides are TGTGCCAGCCAGCCCGAAGGCGGGGCTTACAATGAGCAGTTCTTC.

The V call is TRBV9, the J call TRBJ2-7; 9 bases fit TRBD1. This CDR3 contains 13 residues. CDR1 is SGDLS, CDR2 YYNGEE, per germline. J lost 4 bases, V lost 3 bases, and 2 bases had no gene match. The CDR3 nucleotides are TGTGCCAGCAGCGCCGGGACAGGGTACGAGCAGTACTTC. Its protein is CASSAGTGYEQYF.

This sequence joins TRBV9 and TRBJ2-1; a possible D gene is TRBD2 (6 bases). The CDR3 has 16 residues. The germline V gene encodes CDR1 SGDLS and CDR2 YYNGEE. V was clipped by 4 bases and J by 0 bases, with 14 bases between them. The CDR3 nucleotides read TGTGCCAGCAGCCGAGGGAGAGCGGGCTCCTACAATGAGCAGTTCTTC. It is translated as CASSRGRAGSYNEQFF. The variable domain in full, completed from reference TRBV9 and TRBJ2-1, reads DSGVTQTPKHLITATGQRVTLRCSPRSGDLSVYWYQQSLDQGLQFLIQYYNGEERAKGNILERFSAQQFPDLHSELNLSSLELGDSALYFCASSRGRAGSYNEQFFGPGTRLTVL.

This chain joins TRBV7-9 and TRBJ2-2; 8 positions agree with TRBD1. This CDR3 is built from 15 residues. J was trimmed by 7 bases and V by 5 bases; bases with no gene match: 9. Germline CDR1 SEHNR, CDR2 FQNEAQ (reference sequence). CDR3 sequence (DNA): TGTGCCAGCAGCCGCGGGACAGGTGCAGGCGGGGAGCTGTTTTTT. Protein sequence: CASSRGTGAGGELFF.

Only one count was recorded for this clone. The rearrangement uses TRBV5-1 and TRBJ2-6; D is perhaps TRBD1 (6 bases). Germline V lookup: CDR1 SGHRS, CDR2 YFSETQ. The CDR3 consists of 17 residues. Trimming left V 4 bases short and J 0 bases short, with 14 bases between. CDR3 sequence (DNA): TGCGCCAGCAGCCCAGGACAGACTTTCTCTGGGGCCAACGTCCTGACTTTC. The encoded protein is CASSPGQTFSGANVLTF.

This clone was counted once. The chain uses TRBV28 and TRBJ2-5; 8 nucleotides agree with TRBD1. With V trimmed by 4 bases and J by 2 bases, 9 bases remained unmatched. CDR1 MDHEN and CDR2 SYDVKM come from the germline V gene. This CDR3 region has 16 residues. The CDR3 DNA is TGTGCCAGCAGTTCCCCTCCAGGGGGCTTACAAGAGACCCAGTACTTC. Residues: CASSSPPGGLQETQYF. Combining the CDR3 with reference TRBV28 and TRBJ2-5 gives the whole variable domain DVKVTQSSRYLVKRTGEKVFLECVQDMDHENMFWYRQDPGLGLRLIYFSYDVKMKEKGDIPEGYSVSREKKERFSLILESASTNQTSMYLCASSSPPGGLQETQYFGPGTRLLVL.

V is TRBV5-4 and J is TRBJ1-2, with TRBD1 identical over 9 bases. The CDR3 loop spans 15 amino acids. V trimming: 4 bases; J trimming: 8 bases; junction bases outside the gene matches: 12. Looked up from germline, CDR1 is SGHNT and CDR2 is YYREEE (reference sequence). CDR3 in amino acids: CASSSPGQGGRGYTF. DNA of the CDR3: TGTGCCAGCAGCAGCCCGGGACAGGGAGGTCGAGGCTACACCTTC.

The chain combines TRBV7-9 with TRBJ2-7; D not certain. Trimming removed 6 bases from V and 0 bases from J, with 12 bases in between. There are 14 residues in the CDR3. CDR1 is SEHNR, CDR2 FQNEAQ, per germline (reference sequence). CDR3 residues: CASRLTGPSYEQYF. CDR3 bases: TGTGCCAGCAGGCTAACCGGTCCCTCCTACGAGCAGTACTTC.